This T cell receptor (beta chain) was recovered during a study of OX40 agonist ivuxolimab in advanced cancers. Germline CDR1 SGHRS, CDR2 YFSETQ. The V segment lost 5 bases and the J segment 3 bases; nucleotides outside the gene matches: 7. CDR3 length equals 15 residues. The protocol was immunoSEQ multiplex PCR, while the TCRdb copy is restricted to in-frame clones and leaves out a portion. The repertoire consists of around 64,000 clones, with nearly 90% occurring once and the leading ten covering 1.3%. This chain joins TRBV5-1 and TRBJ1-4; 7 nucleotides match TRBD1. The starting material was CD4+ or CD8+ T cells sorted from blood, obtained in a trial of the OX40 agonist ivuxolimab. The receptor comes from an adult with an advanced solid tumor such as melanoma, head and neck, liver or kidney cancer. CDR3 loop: CASSSQGQSNEKLFF. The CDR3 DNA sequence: TGCGCCAGCAGTTCTCAGGGACAGTCTAATGAAAAACTGTTTTTT. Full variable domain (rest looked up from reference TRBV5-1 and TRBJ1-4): KAGVTQTPRYLIKTRGQQVTLSCSPISGHRSVSWYQQTPGQGLQFLFEYFSETQRNKGNFPGRFSGRQFSNSRSEMNVSTLELGDSALYLCASSSQGQSNEKLFFGSGTQLSVL.